A single sample gave rise to the 32 T cell receptor beta chains below, sequenced in a study of cytotoxic CD8 clonotypes in ibrutinib-treated CLL. Sequenced by immunoSEQ multiplex PCR; TCRdb stores in-frame clones only, minus some. The repertoire has some 92,000 clones, around 77% of them found once; the top ten carry approximately 25%. This specimen consisted of PBMCs, obtained after 24 months of ibrutinib treatment. All receptors come from a human donor with chronic lymphocytic leukemia.

The chain has TRBV6-5 and TRBJ1-1; tentatively, D is TRBD1 (5 bases). The CDR3 length is 15 residues. Germline V CDR1 and CDR2: MNHEY, SVGAGI. V gave up 0 bases and J gave up 3 bases, with 11 bases separating them. CDR3 bases: TGTGCCAGCAGTTACTCCTCCAGGGAATACACTGAAGCTTTCTTT. This encodes CASSYSSREYTEAFF.

This chain joins TRBV7-9 and TRBJ1-2; unclear D gene. V was cut by 5 bases and J by 0 bases, with 13 bases left in between. The germline V gene has CDR1 SEHNR and CDR2 FQNEAQ (reference sequence). The CDR3 consists of 15 residues. The CDR3: CASSGLWTPNYGYTF. The CDR3 DNA reads TGTGCCAGCAGCGGTCTCTGGACCCCTAACTATGGCTACACCTTC. The complete variable domain, with remaining parts taken from reference TRBV7-9 and TRBJ1-2, reads DTGVSQNPRHKITKRGQNVTFRCDPISEHNRLYWYRQTLGQGPEFLTYFQNEAQLEKSRLLSDRFSAERPKGSFSTLEIQRTEQGDSAMYLCASSGLWTPNYGYTFGSGTRLTVV.

J is TRBJ2-1 and V is TRBV5-6; D is ambiguous. V was shortened by 0 bases and J by 12 bases, with 13 bases between the two germline ends. Germline V gene lookup returns CDR1 SGHDT and CDR2 YYEEEE. The CDR3 extends over 13 amino acids. In nucleotides, the CDR3 is TGTGCCAGCAGCTTGGCCGGCGGTGGCGTGCAGTTCTTC. Protein sequence: CASSLAGGGVQFF. Based on the CDR3 plus reference TRBV5-6 and TRBJ2-1, the full variable domain is DAGVTQSPTHLIKTRGQQVTLRCSPKSGHDTVSWYQQALGQGPQFIFQYYEEEERQRGNFPDRFSGHQFPNYSSELNVNALLLGDSALYLCASSLAGGGVQFFGPGTRLTVL.

This clone is a singleton in its sample. The chain is built from TRBV7-9 and TRBJ1-5, with TRBD1 as a possible D gene (5 bases). This CDR3 has 14 amino acids. CDR1 is SEHNR, CDR2 FQNEAQ, per germline (reference sequence). V lost 5 bases, J lost 6 bases, and 14 bases lay in between. In nucleotides, the CDR3 is TGTGCCAGCAGCCTTGGGGCAGAGAGTCAGCCCCAGCATTTT. This codes for CASSLGAESQPQHF.

V gene TRBV7-3 combines with J gene TRBJ1-1; D unresolved. The CDR3 loop spans 13 amino acids. V lost 4 bases to trimming and J lost 2 bases, with 8 bases between them. Germline loops: CDR1 SGHTA, CDR2 FQGTGA. The CDR3 is CASSSDPNTEAFF. Written as DNA, the CDR3 is TGTGCCAGCAGCTCGGACCCAAACACTGAAGCTTTCTTT.

The rearrangement links TRBV5-4 to TRBJ2-2; D might be TRBD2 (6 bases). Germline lookup yields CDR1 SGHNT and CDR2 YYREEE (reference sequence). Trimming left V 2 bases short and J 7 bases short, with 15 bases between. The CDR3 is made up of 15 amino acids. CDR3 sequence: CASSFLAAGSGELFF. In DNA form, the CDR3 reads TGTGCCAGCAGCTTTCTAGCAGCCGGGAGCGGGGAGCTGTTTTTT.

The rearrangement joins TRBV5-6 to TRBJ2-3; the D gene is possibly TRBD2 (5 bases). The CDR3 spans 14 residues. CDR1 is SGHDT, CDR2 YYEEEE, per germline. The V end was cut by 4 bases, the J end by 2 bases, with 11 bases between. Here the CDR3 reads CASSRGQFTDTQYF. The CDR3 coding sequence is TGTGCCAGCAGCCGAGGGCAGTTCACAGATACGCAGTATTTT. Full variable domain (missing parts from reference TRBV5-6 and TRBJ2-3): DAGVTQSPTHLIKTRGQQVTLRCSPKSGHDTVSWYQQALGQGPQFIFQYYEEEERQRGNFPDRFSGHQFPNYSSELNVNALLLGDSALYLCASSRGQFTDTQYFGPGTRLTVL.

The gene calls are TRBV15 and TRBJ2-5; D call uncertain. Looked up from germline, CDR1 is LNHNV and CDR2 is YYDKDF (reference sequence). The CDR3 extends over 13 amino acids. V was cut by 0 bases and J by 5 bases, with 7 bases left in between. CDR3 nucleotides: TGTGCCACCAGCAGAGATCCTTCGGAGACCCAGTACTTC. Translation: CATSRDPSETQYF.

This clone has a single count. The V and J genes are TRBV29-1 and TRBJ2-3, with TRBD2 matching over 8 bases. The CDR3 has 14 amino acids. Germline CDR1 and CDR2: SQVTM and ANQGSEA. The V gene end was trimmed by 5 bases and the J gene end by 2 bases; junction bases not matched to a gene: 6. This chain's CDR3 is CSVRSGSNTDTQYF. The CDR3 DNA is TGCAGCGTTCGGAGCGGGAGTAACACAGATACGCAGTATTTT.

The chain has TRBV27 and TRBJ2-4, with D possibly matching TRBD1 (6 bases). The CDR3 extends over 12 amino acids. The ends were cut back, 10 bases at V and 4 bases at J, with 11 bases in the middle. From germline, CDR1 is MNHEY and CDR2 SMNVEV (reference sequence). The CDR3 loop is CATGQKKNIQYF. Written as DNA, the CDR3 is TGTGCCACTGGACAGAAGAAAAACATTCAGTACTTC.

The chain has TRBV7-9 and TRBJ1-2; D is unresolved. V dropped 5 bases and J dropped 8 bases, with 18 bases sitting between them. Germline CDR1 and CDR2: SEHNR and FQNEAQ (reference sequence). CDR3 length: 14 residues. This CDR3 reads CASSGIPRGYGYTF. The CDR3 DNA follows: TGTGCCAGCAGCGGGATACCACGGGGATACGGCTACACCTTC.

V gene TRBV28 combines with J gene TRBJ2-1; the match to TRBD2 covers 13 bases. V gave up 4 bases and J gave up 3 bases; unmatched junction bases: 9. The V gene's germline CDR1 is MDHEN and CDR2 SYDVKM. The CDR3 extends over 18 amino acids. CDR3 in DNA: TGTGCCAGCAGTTCTCACCGACTAGCGGGAGGTAACTACAATGAGCAGTTCTTC. Residues: CASSSHRLAGGNYNEQFF.

The V call is TRBV27, the J call TRBJ2-6; D might be TRBD2 (5 bases). The V end was cut by 4 bases, the J end by 5 bases, with 18 bases between. Germline lookup yields CDR1 MNHEY and CDR2 SMNVEV (reference sequence). The CDR3 extends over 17 amino acids. The CDR3 sequence: CASSYQRLQSRANVLTF. Written as DNA, the CDR3 is TGTGCCAGCAGTTATCAGCGGCTACAAAGTCGGGCCAACGTCCTGACTTTC.

The chain uses TRBV30 and TRBJ1-1; 8 positions match TRBD1. Germline V CDR1 and CDR2: GTSNPN, SVGIG (reference sequence). The CDR3 has 13 amino acids. V shed 4 bases and J 4 bases; nucleotides not matched to a gene: 5. CDR3: CAWMGQGATEAFF. The CDR3 DNA reads as TGTGCCTGGATGGGTCAGGGGGCCACTGAAGCTTTCTTT.

The rearrangement joins TRBV7-3 to TRBJ1-1; TRBD1 aligns across 9 bases. Unmatched junction bases numbered 5, after V lost 5 bases and J lost 1 base. Germline assignment: CDR1 SGHTA and CDR2 FQGTGA. CDR3 length equals 15 residues. The CDR3 sequence is CASSPGQGRNTEAFF. The CDR3 DNA sequence: TGTGCCAGCAGCCCGGGACAGGGCCGGAACACTGAAGCTTTCTTT.

CDR3 region: CASSSDRGGHEQYF. The CDR3 nucleotides read TGTGCCAGCAGTTCGGACAGGGGGGGGCACGAGCAGTACTTC. V and J are TRBV27 and TRBJ2-7, with TRBD1 matching 10 bases. The CDR3 loop spans 14 amino acids. Trimming at V came to 4 bases and at J to 5 bases, leaving 5 bases not matched to a gene. The V gene's germline CDR1 is MNHEY and CDR2 SMNVEV (reference sequence).

This rearrangement joins TRBV19 to TRBJ1-6; D unresolved. V lost 1 base to trimming and J lost 0 bases, with 4 bases between them. The length of the CDR3 is 15 residues. In germline, CDR1 is LNHDA, CDR2 SQIVND (reference sequence). In DNA form, the CDR3 reads TGTGCCAGTAGTATAGGGAGCTCCTATAATTCACCCCTCCACTTT. It encodes CASSIGSSYNSPLHF.

V usage is TRBV10-3 and J usage is TRBJ2-7, with TRBD2 matching over 10 bases. Germline-derived CDR1 and CDR2 are ENHRY and SYGVKD. J gave up 3 bases and V 0 bases, and 2 bases lay outside the gene matches. CDR3 length: 15 residues. CDR3 bases: TGTGCCATCAGTGAGTCGCCTAGCGGGGGCTACGAGCAGTACTTC. Protein sequence: CAISESPSGGYEQYF.

The chain joins TRBV7-9 to TRBJ1-1, with D unclear. The CDR3 has 17 residues. Germline V gives CDR1 SEHNR, CDR2 FQNEAQ (reference sequence). V lost 2 bases, J lost 1 base, and 17 bases lay in between. The chain's CDR3 is CASSLFHLSLRNTEAFF. The CDR3 DNA is TGTGCCAGCAGCTTATTCCACCTAAGCCTTCGGAACACTGAAGCTTTCTTT. The full variable domain, its missing parts supplied by reference TRBV7-9 and TRBJ1-1, is DTGVSQNPRHKITKRGQNVTFRCDPISEHNRLYWYRQTLGQGPEFLTYFQNEAQLEKSRLLSDRFSAERPKGSFSTLEIQRTEQGDSAMYLCASSLFHLSLRNTEAFFGQGTRLTVV.

This chain uses TRBV5-1 with TRBJ2-3; 15 nucleotides agree with TRBD2. This CDR3 comprises 16 residues. V was clipped by 3 bases and J by 4 bases; unmatched bases: 3. Germline CDR1 SGHRS, CDR2 YFSETQ. The CDR3: CASSSGLAGGPDTQYF. DNA for the CDR3: TGCGCCAGCAGCTCGGGACTAGCGGGAGGCCCAGATACGCAGTATTTT.

This sequence joins TRBV28 and TRBJ1-5; D may be TRBD1 (5 bases). Germline loops: CDR1 MDHEN, CDR2 SYDVKM. The CDR3 runs to 15 residues. The V end lost 0 bases, the J end lost 6 bases, and 12 bases lay between the germline ends. This chain's CDR3 is CASSLWDGGSQPQHF. As DNA, the CDR3 is TGTGCCAGCAGTTTATGGGACGGGGGAAGTCAGCCCCAGCATTTT.

The chain combines TRBV7-8 with TRBJ1-5; D uncertain. Germline CDR1 is SGHVS and CDR2 is FQNEAQ. The V end lost 6 bases, the J end lost 4 bases, and 13 bases lay between the germline ends. This CDR3 spans 14 amino acids. The CDR3 loop reads CASRAGTWNQPQHF. As DNA, the CDR3 is TGTGCCAGCAGGGCGGGAACATGGAATCAGCCCCAGCATTTT.

V and J are TRBV6-1 and TRBJ1-2, with D tentatively TRBD1 (5 bases). In germline, CDR1 is MNHNS, CDR2 SASEGT. The ends were cut back, 2 bases at V and 4 bases at J, with 8 bases in the middle. This CDR3 contains 13 residues. The CDR3 DNA reads TGTGCCAGCAGTGAACAGGGAATCTATGGCTACACCTTC. It specifies CASSEQGIYGYTF.

The rearrangement links TRBV7-2 to TRBJ2-1; 8 bases map to TRBD2. Germline V lookup: CDR1 SGHTA, CDR2 FQGNSA. This CDR3 region has 17 residues. V lost 4 bases to trimming and J lost 1 base; unmatched junction nucleotides: 9. The CDR3 DNA sequence: TGTGCCAGCAGCTCCTACCCACTAGCGGTATCCTACAATGAGCAGTTCTTC. This translates into CASSSYPLAVSYNEQFF.

J is TRBJ2-7 and V is TRBV7-2; 12 bases align to TRBD2. CDR3 size: 19 residues. The germline V gene has CDR1 SGHTA and CDR2 FQGNSA. V dropped 2 bases and J dropped 5; count of bases not matched to a gene: 16. The CDR3 nucleotides read TGTGCCAGCAGCTTATTTTGGTCTAGCGGGGGGGCGCTACCTGACGAGCAGTACTTC. This codes for CASSLFWSSGGALPDEQYF. The variable domain in full, with the rest retrieved from reference TRBV7-2 and TRBJ2-7, is GAGVSQSPSNKVTEKGKDVELRCDPISGHTALYWYRQSLGQGLEFLIYFQGNSAPDKSGLPSDRFSAERTGGSVSTLTIQRTQQEDSAVYLCASSLFWSSGGALPDEQYFGPGTRLTVT.

The chain has TRBV7-2 and TRBJ2-1; 8 positions agree with TRBD1. The germline CDR1 and CDR2 sequences are SGHTA and FQGNSA. Unmatched junction bases numbered 13, after V lost 7 bases and J lost 8 bases. The CDR3 totals 15 residues. The CDR3 sequence is CASNKPDRVGHEQFF. The CDR3 region has the DNA TGTGCCAGCAACAAACCGGACAGGGTGGGCCATGAGCAGTTCTTC.

The chain joins TRBV5-5 to TRBJ2-7; D unclear. Trimming took 2 bases from V and 0 from J, leaving 9 bases between them. Germline V gene lookup returns CDR1 SGHKS and CDR2 YYEKEE (reference sequence). The CDR3 spans 14 residues. Here the CDR3 DNA reads TGTGCCAGCAGCTTTCTGGCGAGCTCCTACGAGCAGTACTTC. Residues: CASSFLASSYEQYF.

The V and J genes are TRBV7-2 and TRBJ2-5; D possibly corresponds to TRBD2 (5 bases). The germline V and J ends were trimmed by 6 bases and 4 bases, with 12 bases remaining between them. This CDR3 is 13 amino acids long. The germline CDR1 and CDR2 sequences are SGHTA and FQGNSA. The chain's CDR3 is CASSESRGETQYF. The CDR3 DNA follows: TGTGCCAGCAGTGAGTCCCGGGGAGAGACCCAGTACTTC.

This clone turned up a few times. At one of its ends the junction is not consistent with the germline gene, which may arise from a read error. The chain uses TRBV5-1 and TRBJ2-5, with D possibly being TRBD1 (6 bases). The CDR3 is 14 residues long. The germline V gene has CDR1 SGHRS and CDR2 YFSETQ. The CDR3 region is CASTLGTGLETQYF. CDR3 bases: TGCGCCAGCACCTTGGGTACAGGGTTGGAGACCCAGTACTTC.

This chain links TRBV6-5 with TRBJ2-1; TRBD2 aligns across 12 bases. The CDR3 has 13 residues. With 6 bases clipped from V and 10 bases from J, the junction kept 4 bases outside the gene matches. Germline values: CDR1 MNHEY, CDR2 SVGAGI. The CDR3 spells CASRLAGGREQFF. CDR3 coding DNA: TGTGCCAGCAGACTAGCGGGAGGAAGGGAGCAGTTCTTC.

The chain uses TRBV28 and TRBJ2-5; D call uncertain. The germline gives CDR1 MDHEN, CDR2 SYDVKM. The V end lost 5 bases, the J end lost 1 base, and 11 bases lay between the germline ends. There are 14 residues in the CDR3. CDR3 nucleotide sequence: TGTGCCAGCAGTCGAGGCGGCATCCAAGAGACCCAGTACTTC. Protein: CASSRGGIQETQYF.

This CDR3 is CASSASGTGSNGYTF. The CDR3 DNA reads TGCGCCAGCAGCGCCTCCGGGACAGGGTCTAACGGCTACACCTTC. The chain carries TRBV5-1 and TRBJ1-2; 9 nucleotides match TRBD1. V lost 4 bases, J lost 8 bases, and 12 bases stayed unmatched. This CDR3 contains 15 residues. Germline CDR1 SGHRS, CDR2 YFSETQ.